These 2 T cell receptor beta chains came from one sample sequenced in a study of OX40 agonist ivuxolimab in advanced cancers. Measured with immunoSEQ multiplex PCR; TCRdb has only the in-frame clones, and not every one. This repertoire shows around 50,000 clones, roughly four fifths found once; its top ten account for about 0.8%. Sequencing used CD4+ or CD8+ T cells sorted from blood, obtained in a trial of the OX40 agonist ivuxolimab. These receptors originate from an adult with an advanced solid tumor such as melanoma, head and neck, liver or kidney cancer.

This clone was counted between two and nine times. The rearrangement links TRBV5-5 to TRBJ1-5; D is undetermined. CDR1 is SGHKS and CDR2 is YYEKEE in the germline V gene (reference sequence). The CDR3 runs 16 residues. V was cut by 0 bases and J by 4 bases, with 14 bases left in between. CDR3 in amino acids: CASSLDPIGGNQPQHF. The DNA of the CDR3 is TGTGCCAGCAGCTTGGACCCAATTGGAGGGAATCAGCCCCAGCATTTT.

J is TRBJ1-1 and V is TRBV6-4, with a tentative D call TRBD1 (6 bases). Per germline, CDR1 MRHNA and CDR2 SNTAGT. This CDR3 region has 14 residues. V gave up 3 bases and J gave up 1 base, with 9 bases separating them. The CDR3 protein is CASSEEGGNTEAFF. In DNA form, the CDR3 reads TGTGCCAGCAGTGAAGAAGGGGGGAACACTGAAGCTTTCTTT.